This T cell receptor (beta chain) was recovered during a study of T cells after posttransplantation cyclophosphamide. The study's findings and limits: TRB overlap between skin or GI tissue T cells and blood was limited. Recipient CMV seropositivity and CMV reactivation strongly tracked TRB clonality. Donor-recipient repertoire similarity was low at 1-2 months, rising over year one.

This related bone marrow graft donor gave peripheral blood on the day of marrow donation. Sequenced by immunoSEQ multiplex PCR; TCRdb stores in-frame clones only, minus some. The sample was found to contain around 28,000 clones, and every one recurs. This clone was observed many times. Its antigen is unidentified. CDR3 length equals 16 residues. Trimming at V came to 3 bases and at J to 7 bases, leaving 11 bases not matched to a gene. Germline CDR1 is SGHRS and CDR2 is YFSETQ. The chain carries TRBV5-1 and TRBJ2-7, with 12 bases that match TRBD2. The specimen sequenced was PBMCs. This sequence originates from a woman aged 60-70 years in good health, CMV-negative, and a related stem cell transplant donor. CDR3 bases: TGCGCCAGCAGCTCCACCGGGACTAGCGGGTCGATAGAGCAGTACTTC. Translating it yields CASSSTGTSGSIEQYF.